The rows below give T cell receptor beta chains drawn from one sample of a study of blood T cell repertoires in COVID-19. Repertoires were generated with immunoSEQ multiplex PCR, while TCRdb's copy carries only in-frame clones and drops some. The data contain some 98,000 clones, approximately 86% of them singletons. Sequencing was carried out using peripheral blood. The receptor set was obtained from a man between 65 and 85 years old with active or convalescent COVID-19. CDR3s include the opening cysteine and the closing phenylalanine or tryptophan. The D gene is left open where the match is weak. Only part of the rows carry a size: once, few, many, or a class if the clone is expanded.

clone_size d_call j_call v_call cdr3_aa cdr3_nt
few - TRBJ2-3 TRBV27 CASSWLGQITDTQYF TGTGCCAGCAGTTGGTTGGGGCAGATCACAGATACGCAGTATTTT
- - TRBJ1-5 TRBV20-1 CSASATTGFHSNQPQHF TGCAGTGCTAGTGCCACGACAGGTTTTCATAGCAATCAGCCCCAGCATTTT
- TRBD1 TRBJ1-5 TRBV5-8 CASSSRGQGIRPQHF TGTGCCAGCAGCTCCCGCGGACAGGGAATCCGGCCCCAGCATTTT
- - TRBJ1-5 TRBV5-5 CASSLGGTGYQPQHF TGTGCCAGCAGCTTGGGAGGTACGGGTTATCAGCCCCAGCATTTT
- - TRBJ1-1 TRBV2 CASLWGLGTEAFF TGTGCCAGCTTATGGGGGCTGGGCACTGAAGCTTTCTTT
- TRBD1 TRBJ1-1 TRBV7-9 CASSPTGGALTEAFF TGTGCCAGCAGCCCAACAGGGGGCGCGTTGACTGAAGCTTTCTTT
- TRBD2 TRBJ2-5 TRBV7-3 CASSPSSGGLETQYF TGTGCCAGCAGCCCATCTAGCGGGGGGCTAGAGACCCAGTACTTC
- TRBD2 TRBJ2-5 TRBV7-9 CASSLARGDETQYF TGTGCCAGCAGCTTAGCGCGGGGGGACGAGACCCAGTACTTC
- - TRBJ1-4 TRBV15 CATSREGTYNEKLFF TGTGCCACCAGCAGAGAAGGGACTTATAATGAAAAACTGTTTTTT
- TRBD2 TRBJ2-2 TRBV5-5 CASSFSGGAPGELFF TGTGCCAGCAGCTTTAGCGGGGGGGCCCCCGGGGAGCTGTTTTTT
- - TRBJ2-5 TRBV7-2 CASSLRRGETQYF TGTGCCAGCAGCTTACGGCGGGGAGAGACCCAGTACTTC
once TRBD1 TRBJ2-7 TRBV7-6 CASSPREGGIEQYF TGTGCCAGCAGTCCCCGAGAAGGGGGCATCGAGCAGTACTTC
once TRBD1 TRBJ1-3 TRBV6-6 CASSYSTGQGNTIYF TGTGCCAGCAGTTACTCGACAGGGCAAGGAAACACCATATATTTT
- - TRBJ2-3 TRBV10-1 CASSPQGGLDTQYF TGCGCCAGCAGTCCACAGGGCGGACTTGATACGCAGTATTTT
- - TRBJ1-1 TRBV5-1 CASSLVLQENTEAFF TGCGCCAGCAGCTTGGTCCTACAGGAAAACACTGAAGCTTTCTTT
- TRBD1 TRBJ1-4 TRBV7-2 CASSPQGASEKLFF TGTGCCAGCAGCCCACAGGGGGCGAGCGAAAAACTGTTTTTT
- TRBD1 TRBJ2-1 TRBV18 CASSQSRDRGWNEQFF TGTGCCAGCTCACAGTCCCGGGACAGGGGGTGGAATGAGCAGTTCTTC
few - TRBJ1-2 TRBV27 CASSLRGEGGYTF TGTGCCAGCAGCCTGCGGGGGGAGGGTGGCTACACCTTC
- TRBD1 TRBJ2-3 TRBV11-3 CASSKDRGATDTQYF TGTGCCAGCAGCAAGGACAGGGGGGCCACAGATACGCAGTATTTT
- - TRBJ1-6 TRBV9 CASSVAVNSPLHF TGTGCCAGCAGCGTAGCTGTGAATTCACCCCTCCACTTT
- - TRBJ1-3 TRBV7-9 CASSLVSRPGNTIYF TGTGCCAGCAGCTTAGTGTCACGACCCGGGAACACCATATATTTT
- - TRBJ2-3 TRBV4-1 CASSQEAFQRRTDTQYF TGCGCCAGCAGCCAAGAGGCGTTCCAGCGCCGAACAGATACGCAGTATTTT
- TRBD1 TRBJ1-2 TRBV3-1/TRBV3-2 CASSRPGQIYGYTF TGTGCCAGCAGCCGACCGGGACAGATATATGGCTACACCTTC
- - TRBJ2-5 TRBV2 CASRLGLLPQETQYF TGTGCCAGCAGGCTCGGACTCCTTCCGCAAGAGACCCAGTACTTC
- - TRBJ2-4 TRBV3-1/TRBV3-2 CASSLYRDSKNIQYF TGTGCCAGCAGCCTCTACCGGGACTCCAAAAACATTCAGTACTTC
- TRBD2 TRBJ2-4 TRBV5-1 CASSLGPAGGAKTKNIQYF TGCGCCAGCAGCTTGGGTCCAGCGGGGGGGGCAAAGACCAAAAACATTCAGTACTTC
- TRBD1 TRBJ2-7 TRBV6-2/TRBV6-3 CASSLDRVKQYF TGTGCCAGCAGTTTGGACAGGGTTAAGCAGTACTTC
once - TRBJ2-7 TRBV7-9 CASSPRAPTRTYEQYF TGTGCCAGCAGCCCGCGGGCGCCCACTAGGACCTACGAGCAGTACTTC
- - TRBJ2-7 TRBV7-9 CASSYGRFSYEQYF TGTGCCAGCAGCTATGGGCGATTCTCCTACGAGCAGTACTTC
once - TRBJ1-1 TRBV19 CASSMALDTEAFF TGTGCCAGTAGTATGGCCTTGGACACTGAAGCTTTCTTT
- - TRBJ1-2 TRBV12-3/TRBV12-4 CASSEGGYGYTF TGTGCCAGCAGTGAGGGTGGGTATGGCTACACCTTC
- TRBD1 TRBJ2-4 TRBV6-6 CASRGPGTVAKNIQYF TGTGCCAGCAGAGGACCCGGGACAGTAGCCAAAAACATTCAGTACTTC